The 30 T cell receptor beta chains given below trace back to one sample, sequenced in a study of blood T cells in healthy people across ages. A second about 6 to 11 cycle PCR used barcoded and J-beta primers. Each CDR3 protein gets one entry after TCRdb re-called the 5' RACE reads with MiXCR. Among about 720,000 distinct CDR3 sequences listed, 22% were seen once. Sequenced input: blood. The receptor set was obtained from a man between 65 and 85 years old in good health.

This clonotype was picked up a small number of times. V gene TRBV10-3 combines with J gene TRBJ2-5; TRBD1 agrees at 8 bases. The J call may be in error: the DNA end matches TRBJ2-7 better. The CDR3 runs to 14 residues. In germline, CDR1 is ENHRY, CDR2 SYGVKD. The CDR3 DNA sequence: TGTGCCATCAAATCGGGACAGGAAAACTACGAGCAGTACTTC. It encodes CAIKSGQENYEQYF.

This clonotype showed up just a few times. The gene calls are TRBV29-1 and TRBJ2-3; D possibly uses TRBD1 or TRBD2 (5 bases each). The length of the CDR3 is 12 residues. Germline values: CDR1 SQVTM, CDR2 ANQGSEA. Deletions cut 8 bases from V and 4 bases from J, with 13 bases between. The CDR3: CSIVEGPDTQYF. In DNA, the CDR3 is TGCAGCATCGTCGAGGGACCAGATACGCAGTATTTT.

In its sample, this clonotype was seen a few times. The V and J genes are TRBV7-9 and TRBJ1-1; the D gene is possibly TRBD1 (5 bases). Germline loops: CDR1 SEHNR, CDR2 FQNEAQ (reference sequence). The V gene lost 1 base and the J gene lost 9 bases, with 18 bases spanning the gap. This CDR3 contains 15 residues. The CDR3 DNA reads TGTGCCAGCAGCTTAGTAGGGGCAGGGCACCCCCAAGCTTTCTTT. Amino acid sequence: CASSLVGAGHPQAFF.

There are a few counts of this clonotype. This rearrangement joins TRBV24-1 to TRBJ2-6; TRBD2 might be the D (6 bases). V was cut by 6 bases and J by 0 bases, with 11 bases left in between. Germline V gene sequence: CDR1 KGHDR, CDR2 SFDVKD. The CDR3 covers 16 residues. The chain's CDR3 is CATSSGLYSGANVLTF. CDR3 nucleotides: TGTGCCACCAGTTCGGGACTGTACTCTGGGGCCAACGTCCTGACTTTC.

This clonotype was found a few times. Mismatch with germline at one junction end may stem from a read error. This chain links TRBV20-1 with TRBJ2-3; tentatively, D is TRBD1 (6 bases). The CDR3 is 11 residues long. The germline gives CDR1 DFQATT, CDR2 SNEGSKA (reference sequence). The chain's CDR3 is CSAQGSYTQCF. CDR3 DNA sequence: TGCAGTGCCCAGGGGTCGTATACGCAGTGTTTT.

The chain has TRBV12-3 or TRBV12-4 and TRBJ2-3; D might be TRBD2 (6 bases). The ends were cut back, 7 bases at V and 5 bases at J, with 19 bases in the middle. This CDR3 has 15 residues. CDR3 in amino acids: CASIQRGFVGDTQYF. For the CDR3, the DNA is TGTGCCAGCATCCAACGGGGGTTTGTGGGAGATACGCAGTATTTT.

This clonotype was counted between two and nine times. The rearrangement links TRBV29-1 to TRBJ1-5; D might be TRBD1 (5 bases). Trimming removed 1 base from V and 11 bases from J, with 12 bases in between. The CDR3 is 12 residues long. Germline CDR1 SQVTM, CDR2 ANQGSEA. For the CDR3, the DNA is TGCAGCGTTGAAGGGCAGCGGGGGGCCCAGCATTTT. It specifies CSVEGQRGAQHF.

The genes are TRBV4-3 and TRBJ1-1, with unresolved D. The CDR3 has 17 amino acids. Germline V CDR1 and CDR2: LGHNA, YSLEER. V was shortened by 0 bases and J by 4 bases, with 18 bases between the two germline ends. Here the CDR3 reads CASSQDLRGRGSTEAFF. In nucleotides, the CDR3 is TGCGCCAGCAGCCAAGATTTACGAGGCCGAGGAAGCACTGAAGCTTTCTTT.

V is TRBV20-1 and J is TRBJ2-1; 7 positions match TRBD2. The CDR3 is 14 amino acids. The V gene's germline CDR1 is DFQATT and CDR2 SNEGSKA (reference sequence). V shed 6 bases, J shed 0 bases, and the junction held 5 bases outside the gene matches. The CDR3, as DNA: TGCAGTGCCAGCGAGCGGGGCTCCTACAATGAGCAGTTCTTC. Its translation is CSASERGSYNEQFF.

This clonotype was detected only a few times. This chain connects TRBV3-1 to TRBJ1-2; D not resolved. The ends were cut back, 4 bases at V and 3 bases at J, with 18 bases in the middle. The CDR3 is 16 residues long. CDR1 and CDR2 (germline): LGHDT, YNNKEL (reference sequence). The CDR3 nucleotides are TGTGCCAGCAGCCCGTGGGCCGCGCGTGATGACTATGGCTACACCTTC. Translated: CASSPWAARDDYGYTF.

The V call is TRBV27, the J call TRBJ2-1; weak D call: TRBD2 (5 bases). The J call may be in error: the DNA end matches TRBJ2-7 better. The length of the CDR3 is 15 residues. Germline CDR1 MNHEY, CDR2 SMNVEV (reference sequence). The CDR3 sequence is CASSQTGVNSYEQYF. The CDR3 region has the DNA TGTGCCAGCAGTCAAACCGGGGTGAACTCCTACGAGCAGTACTTC.

In its sample, this clonotype was seen once. The J gene is TRBJ1-2, the V gene TRBV24-1; weak D call: TRBD1 (5 bases). Per the germline V gene, CDR1 is KGHDR and CDR2 is SFDVKD. The CDR3 consists of 13 residues. The V end was cut by 6 bases, the J end by 8 bases, with 15 bases between. The CDR3 nucleotides are TGTGCCACCAGTTCCCTGGGGCTCGGGGGCTACACCTTC. It translates to CATSSLGLGGYTF.

A few counts support this clonotype. The V call is TRBV6-6, the J call TRBJ1-2; 10 bases fit TRBD1. The CDR3 has 15 residues. Looked up from germline, CDR1 is MNHNY and CDR2 is SVGAGI (reference sequence). After removal of 4 bases from V and 7 bases from J, the junction contained 9 bases not matched to a gene. In DNA form, the CDR3 reads TGTGCCAGCAGTTGGAGATCGGGACAGGGGATTGGCTACACCTTC. This translates into CASSWRSGQGIGYTF.

The chain links TRBV12-3 or TRBV12-4 to TRBJ2-1, with D maybe TRBD2 (5 bases). The CDR3 is 14 amino acids. The V gene lost 7 bases and the J gene lost 4 bases, with 14 bases spanning the gap. CDR3: CASTLGAPYNEQFF. The CDR3 DNA reads as TGTGCCAGCACTCTGGGAGCACCGTACAATGAGCAGTTCTTC.

This sequence joins TRBV29-1 and TRBJ2-4; 10 nucleotides agree with TRBD1. The trim removed 3 bases at V and 4 bases at J, leaving 9 bases unmatched. CDR3 length: 16 residues. The germline gives CDR1 SQVTM, CDR2 ANQGSEA. Here the CDR3 DNA reads TGCAGCGTTGACTATGCCCCGGGACAGGGGAAAAACATTCAGTACTTC. This translates into CSVDYAPGQGKNIQYF.

This clonotype was seen only a few times. The chain combines TRBV6-4 with TRBJ1-2, with 7 bases lining up with TRBD1. Trimming cost V 8 bases and J 4 bases; bases outside gene matches: 10. This CDR3 is 14 amino acids long. Germline values: CDR1 MRHNA, CDR2 SNTAGT. CDR3 in amino acids: CASLPTPGGYGYTF. The DNA for the CDR3 is TGTGCCAGCCTGCCGACCCCAGGGGGCTATGGCTACACCTTC.

This clonotype was recorded a few times. The genes are TRBV12-3 or TRBV12-4 and TRBJ2-7, with 8 bases that match TRBD2. After removal of 6 bases from V and 0 bases from J, the junction contained 13 bases not matched to a gene. CDR3 length: 17 amino acids. The CDR3 loop is CASSSKSGGLSSYEQYF. The CDR3 nucleotides read TGTGCCAGCAGCTCCAAAAGCGGGGGTTTAAGCTCCTACGAGCAGTACTTC.

The table lists this clonotype with many counts. V and J are TRBV15 and TRBJ2-5; possibly TRBD1 for D (6 bases). The end of the DNA is better explained by TRBJ2-1, so the J call may be wrong. Germline-derived CDR1 and CDR2 are LNHNV and YYDKDF (reference sequence). The CDR3 runs 11 residues. CDR3 DNA sequence: TGTGCCACCAGCAGACGACAGGTGCAGTTCTTC. This encodes CATSRRQVQFF.

The V gene is TRBV2, the J gene TRBJ2-2, with 14 bases aligning to TRBD2. Looked up from germline, CDR1 is SNHLY and CDR2 is FYNNEI. There are 17 residues in the CDR3. V gave up 10 bases and J gave up 2 bases; unmatched junction bases: 9. CDR3 DNA sequence: TGTGCCACCCAAGGGACTAGCGGGGGCTTCAACACCGGGGAGCTGTTTTTT. It codes for CATQGTSGGFNTGELFF. The full variable domain, completed using reference TRBV2 and TRBJ2-2, is EPEVTQTPSHQVTQMGQEVILRCVPISNHLYFYWYRQILGQKVEFLVSFYNNEISEKSEIFDDQFSVERPDGSNFTLKIRSTKLEDSAMYFCATQGTSGGFNTGELFFGEGSRLTVL.

The V and J genes are TRBV20-1 and TRBJ1-1; 7 nucleotides line up with TRBD1. Germline loops: CDR1 DFQATT, CDR2 SNEGSKA (reference sequence). The CDR3 has 14 residues. The trim removed 5 bases at V and 0 bases at J, leaving 6 bases unmatched. CDR3 bases: TGCAGTGCTTCTACGACAGGGCTGAACACTGAAGCTTTCTTT. Protein: CSASTTGLNTEAFF.

This rearrangement joins TRBV29-1 to TRBJ2-1; no clear D. V lost 8 bases and J lost 4, with 18 bases in between. The CDR3 loop spans 14 amino acids. The V gene's germline CDR1 is SQVTM and CDR2 ANQGSEA. Here the CDR3 DNA reads TGCAGCATTCCCCTGGTCCCCCTATACAATGAGCAGTTCTTC. The encoded protein is CSIPLVPLYNEQFF.

This chain uses TRBV11-3 with TRBJ2-3, with 7 bases aligning to TRBD1. This CDR3 spans 16 amino acids. V shed 5 bases, J shed 2 bases, and the junction held 10 bases outside the gene matches. CDR1 is SGHNT, CDR2 YENEEA, per germline. For the CDR3, the DNA is TGTGCCAGCAGCCCACAGACAGGGACGAACACAGATACGCAGTATTTT. It yields the protein CASSPQTGTNTDTQYF.

This clonotype has just a few counts. This rearrangement joins TRBV5-1 to TRBJ2-3; TRBD2 matches at 7 bases. This CDR3 contains 16 residues. The germline gives CDR1 SGHRS, CDR2 YFSETQ. The ends lost 3 bases at V and 2 bases at J; junction bases unmatched: 9. In DNA, the CDR3 is TGCGCCAGCAGCTCCAGTGGCGGGAGAGACACAGATACGCAGTATTTT. Amino acid sequence: CASSSSGGRDTDTQYF. Full variable domain (outside the CDR3, taken from reference TRBV5-1 and TRBJ2-3): KAGVTQTPRYLIKTRGQQVTLSCSPISGHRSVSWYQQTPGQGLQFLFEYFSETQRNKGNFPGRFSGRQFSNSRSEMNVSTLELGDSALYLCASSSSGGRDTDTQYFGPGTRLTVL.

J is TRBJ2-3 and V is TRBV13; 8 bases are shared with TRBD2. V dropped 4 bases and J dropped 5; count of bases not matched to a gene: 5. Looked up from germline, CDR1 is PRHDT and CDR2 is FYEKMQ (reference sequence). The CDR3 runs 14 residues. The CDR3 here is CASSYQTSGDTQYF. The CDR3 bases are TGTGCCAGCAGCTACCAAACTAGCGGAGATACGCAGTATTTT.

This clonotype appeared a few times. The J gene is TRBJ1-2, the V gene TRBV20-1; no reliable D call. The germline V gene encodes CDR1 DFQATT and CDR2 SNEGSKA (reference sequence). V lost 0 bases to trimming and J lost 7 bases, with 9 bases between them. The CDR3 sequence is 12 residues long. CDR3 residues: CSAREGVGGYTF. The DNA for the CDR3 is TGCAGTGCTAGAGAGGGAGTAGGTGGCTACACCTTC.

This clonotype was detected a few times. The J gene is TRBJ2-1, the V gene TRBV14; 7 nucleotides line up with TRBD1. The tail of the sequence fits TRBJ2-7 better, so the J call may be wrong. The germline gives CDR1 SGHDN, CDR2 FVKESK. The CDR3 is 16 amino acids. The chain's CDR3 is CASSERSRDRTYEQYV. Written as DNA, the CDR3 is TGTGCCAGCAGCGAAAGATCCCGGGACAGAACCTACGAGCAGTACGTC.

The CDR3 nucleotides read TGTGCCAGCAGCTTAGAAGGCGGGAAGAATCAGCCCCAGCATTTT. The encoded protein is CASSLEGGKNQPQHF. The J gene is TRBJ1-5, the V gene TRBV7-8, with D unclear. CDR3 length equals 15 residues. V lost 1 base and J 4 bases, leaving 11 bases between the germline ends. CDR1 is SGHVS and CDR2 is FQNEAQ in the germline V gene.

J is TRBJ1-2 and V is TRBV2, with TRBD1 matching over 7 bases. After removal of 10 bases from V and 3 bases from J, the junction contained 8 bases not matched to a gene. The CDR3 is 13 residues long. CDR1 and CDR2 from the germline V gene are SNHLY and FYNNEI. CDR3 sequence: CATWTGLDYGYTF. In DNA, the CDR3 is TGTGCCACCTGGACAGGTTTGGACTATGGCTACACCTTC.

This clonotype occurred a few times. The junction departs from germline at one end; a sequencing error may be responsible. The genes are TRBV18 and TRBJ2-5; 9 bases line up with TRBD1. The last part of the DNA fits TRBJ2-7 better; the J call may be wrong. The CDR3 is 15 residues long. Germline CDR1 reads KGHSH; CDR2 reads LQKENI. The CDR3 spells CANSPLGTGNYEQYF. CDR3 in DNA: TGTGCCAACTCACCACTTGGGACAGGGAACTACGAGCAGTACTTC.

In its sample, this clonotype was seen a few times. The V gene is TRBV12-3 or TRBV12-4, the J gene TRBJ2-3; 13 bases are a match to TRBD2. V trimming: 6 bases; J trimming: 2 bases; junction bases outside the gene matches: 14. The CDR3 is made up of 19 amino acids. CDR3 region: CASRYMGTSGNPSTDTQYF. DNA of the CDR3: TGTGCCAGCAGATACATGGGGACTAGCGGGAATCCCTCCACAGATACGCAGTATTTT.